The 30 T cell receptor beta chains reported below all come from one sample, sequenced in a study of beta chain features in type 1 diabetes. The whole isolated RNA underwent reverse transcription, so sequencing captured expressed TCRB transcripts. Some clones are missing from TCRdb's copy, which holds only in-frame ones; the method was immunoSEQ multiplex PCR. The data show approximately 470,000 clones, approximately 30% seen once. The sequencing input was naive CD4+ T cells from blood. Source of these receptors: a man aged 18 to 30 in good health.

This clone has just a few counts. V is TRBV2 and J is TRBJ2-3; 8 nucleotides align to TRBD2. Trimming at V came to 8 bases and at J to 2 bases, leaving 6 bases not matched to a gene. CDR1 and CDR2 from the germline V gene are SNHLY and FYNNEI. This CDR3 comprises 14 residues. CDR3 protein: CASRLAGTTDTQYF. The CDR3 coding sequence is TGTGCCAGCCGCTTAGCGGGGACCACAGATACGCAGTATTTT.

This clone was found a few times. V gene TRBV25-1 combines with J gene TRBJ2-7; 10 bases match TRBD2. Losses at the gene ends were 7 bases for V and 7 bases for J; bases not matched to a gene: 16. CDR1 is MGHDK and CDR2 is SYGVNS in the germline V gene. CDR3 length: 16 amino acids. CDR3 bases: TGTGCCAGCACCAACCTGGGGGCTAGCGGGAGTGGTGAGCAGTACTTC. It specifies CASTNLGASGSGEQYF.

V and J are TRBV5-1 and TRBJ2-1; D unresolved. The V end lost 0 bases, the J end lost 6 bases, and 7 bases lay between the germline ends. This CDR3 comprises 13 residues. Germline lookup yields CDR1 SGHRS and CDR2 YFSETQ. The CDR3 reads CASSLAGVNEQFF. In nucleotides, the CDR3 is TGCGCCAGCAGCTTGGCGGGTGTCAATGAGCAGTTCTTC.

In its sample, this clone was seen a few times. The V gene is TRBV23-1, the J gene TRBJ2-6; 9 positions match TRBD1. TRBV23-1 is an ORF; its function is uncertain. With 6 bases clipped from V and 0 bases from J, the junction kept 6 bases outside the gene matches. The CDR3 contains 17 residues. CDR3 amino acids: CASRRDRVGSGANVLTF. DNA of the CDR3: TGCGCCAGCAGGAGGGACAGGGTAGGCTCTGGGGCCAACGTCCTGACTTTC.

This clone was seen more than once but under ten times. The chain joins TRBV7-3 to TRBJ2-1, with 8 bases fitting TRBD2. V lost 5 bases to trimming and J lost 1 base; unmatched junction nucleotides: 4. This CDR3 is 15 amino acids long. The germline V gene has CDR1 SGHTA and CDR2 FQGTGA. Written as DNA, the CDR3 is TGTGCCAGCAGCGCAACTAGCGGATCCTACAATGAGCAGTTCTTC. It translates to CASSATSGSYNEQFF. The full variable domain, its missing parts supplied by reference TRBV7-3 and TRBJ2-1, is GAGVSQTPSNKVTEKGKYVELRCDPISGHTALYWYRQSLGQGPEFLIYFQGTGAADDSGLPNDRFFAVRPEGSVSTLKIQRTERGDSAVYLCASSATSGSYNEQFFGPGTRLTVL.

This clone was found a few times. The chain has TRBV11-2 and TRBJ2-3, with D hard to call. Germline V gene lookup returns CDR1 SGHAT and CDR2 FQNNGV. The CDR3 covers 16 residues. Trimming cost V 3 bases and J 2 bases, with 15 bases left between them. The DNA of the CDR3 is TGTGCCAGCAGCTTGGGGTCCCAGCGTTTCACAGATACGCAGTATTTT. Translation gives CASSLGSQRFTDTQYF.

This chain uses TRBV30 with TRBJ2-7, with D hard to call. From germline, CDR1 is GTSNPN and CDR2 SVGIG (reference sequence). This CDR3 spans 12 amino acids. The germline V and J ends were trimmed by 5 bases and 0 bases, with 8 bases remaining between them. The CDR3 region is CAWDLPSYEQYF. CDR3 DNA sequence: TGTGCCTGGGACTTACCCTCCTACGAGCAGTACTTC.

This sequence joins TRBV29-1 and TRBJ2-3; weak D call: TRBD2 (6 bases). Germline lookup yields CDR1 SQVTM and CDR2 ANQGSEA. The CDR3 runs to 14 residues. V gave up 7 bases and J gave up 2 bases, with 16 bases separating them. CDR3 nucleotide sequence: TGCAGCGCAAAAACGGGACTGCCCACAGATACGCAGTATTTT. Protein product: CSAKTGLPTDTQYF.

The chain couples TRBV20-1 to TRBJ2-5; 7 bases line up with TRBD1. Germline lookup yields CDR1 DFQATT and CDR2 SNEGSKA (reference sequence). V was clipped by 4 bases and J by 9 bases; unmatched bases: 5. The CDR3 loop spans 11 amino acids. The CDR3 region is CSATQGSAQYF. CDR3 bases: TGCAGTGCTACACAGGGGTCGGCCCAGTACTTC.

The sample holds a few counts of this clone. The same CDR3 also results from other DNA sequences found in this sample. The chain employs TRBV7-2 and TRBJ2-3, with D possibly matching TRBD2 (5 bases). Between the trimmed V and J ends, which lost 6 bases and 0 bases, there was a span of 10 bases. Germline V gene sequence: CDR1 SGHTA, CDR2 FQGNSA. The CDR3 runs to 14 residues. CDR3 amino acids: CASSLSGSTDTQYF. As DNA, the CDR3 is TGTGCCAGCAGTCTAAGCGGAAGCACAGATACGCAGTATTTT.

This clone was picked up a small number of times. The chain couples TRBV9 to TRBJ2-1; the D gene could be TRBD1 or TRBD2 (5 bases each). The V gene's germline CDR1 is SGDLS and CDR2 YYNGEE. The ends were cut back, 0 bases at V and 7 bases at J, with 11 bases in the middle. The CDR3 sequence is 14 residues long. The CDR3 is CASSVDTGGNEQFF. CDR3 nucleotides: TGTGCCAGCAGCGTAGATACAGGAGGAAATGAGCAGTTCTTC.

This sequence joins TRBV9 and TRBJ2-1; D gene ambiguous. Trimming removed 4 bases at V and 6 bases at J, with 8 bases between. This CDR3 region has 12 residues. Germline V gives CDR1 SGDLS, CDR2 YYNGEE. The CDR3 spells CASSPRFNEQFF. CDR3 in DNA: TGTGCCAGCAGCCCCCGTTTCAATGAGCAGTTCTTC.

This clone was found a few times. The CDR3 DNA reads TGCGCCAGCAGGGACCCGTCCTACGAGCAGTACTTC. As protein: CASRDPSYEQYF. The V call is TRBV10-2, the J call TRBJ2-7, with no clear D. V was clipped by 6 bases and J by 1 base, with 7 bases between them. CDR3 size: 12 residues. Germline V lookup: CDR1 WSHSY, CDR2 SAAADI.

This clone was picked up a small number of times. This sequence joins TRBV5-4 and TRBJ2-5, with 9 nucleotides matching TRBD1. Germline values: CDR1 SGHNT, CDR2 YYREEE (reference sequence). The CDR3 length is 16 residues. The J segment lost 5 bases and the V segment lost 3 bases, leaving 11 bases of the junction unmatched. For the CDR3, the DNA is TGTGCCAGCAGCTCACCACCGGGACAGGGCCGGGAGACCCAGTACTTC. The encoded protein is CASSSPPGQGRETQYF.

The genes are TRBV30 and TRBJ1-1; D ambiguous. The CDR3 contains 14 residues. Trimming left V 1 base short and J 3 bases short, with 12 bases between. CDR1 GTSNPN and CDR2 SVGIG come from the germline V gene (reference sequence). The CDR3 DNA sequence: TGTGCCTGGAGTGCTACAGCCCGGTACACTGAAGCTTTCTTT. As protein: CAWSATARYTEAFF. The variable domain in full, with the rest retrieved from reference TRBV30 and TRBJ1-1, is SQTIHQWPATLVQPVGSPLSLECTVEGTSNPNLYWYRQAAGRGLQLLFYSVGIGQISSEVPQNLSASRPQDRQFILSSKKLLLSDSGFYLCAWSATARYTEAFFGQGTRLTVV.

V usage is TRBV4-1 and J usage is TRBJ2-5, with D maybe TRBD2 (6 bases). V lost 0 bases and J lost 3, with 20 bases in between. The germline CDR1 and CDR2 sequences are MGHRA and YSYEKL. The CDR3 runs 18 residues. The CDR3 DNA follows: TGCGCCAGCAGCCAAGAGAGGTTGGTGGGAGGAAATAAAGAGACCCAGTACTTC. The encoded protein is CASSQERLVGGNKETQYF.

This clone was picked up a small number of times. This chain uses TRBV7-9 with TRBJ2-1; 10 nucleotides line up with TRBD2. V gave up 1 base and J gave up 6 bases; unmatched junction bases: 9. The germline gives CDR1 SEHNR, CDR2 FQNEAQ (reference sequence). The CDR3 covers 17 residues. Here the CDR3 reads CASSLVRASGSSNEQFF. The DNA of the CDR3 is TGTGCCAGCAGCTTAGTGAGGGCTAGCGGGAGTTCCAATGAGCAGTTCTTC.

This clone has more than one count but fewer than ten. CDR3 coding DNA: TGCAGCGTTGGGGAACTAGCGGGATATGGGCAGTACTTC. Its translation is CSVGELAGYGQYF. This chain links TRBV29-1 with TRBJ2-7, with 10 bases aligning to TRBD2. CDR3 length: 13 amino acids. Losses at the gene ends were 4 bases for V and 9 bases for J; bases not matched to a gene: 9. Germline loops: CDR1 SQVTM, CDR2 ANQGSEA.

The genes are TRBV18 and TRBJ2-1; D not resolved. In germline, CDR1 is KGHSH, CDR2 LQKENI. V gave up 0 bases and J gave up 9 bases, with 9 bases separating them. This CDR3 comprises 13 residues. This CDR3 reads CASSPPAVGEQFF. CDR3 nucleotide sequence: TGTGCCAGCTCACCACCGGCGGTGGGTGAGCAGTTCTTC.

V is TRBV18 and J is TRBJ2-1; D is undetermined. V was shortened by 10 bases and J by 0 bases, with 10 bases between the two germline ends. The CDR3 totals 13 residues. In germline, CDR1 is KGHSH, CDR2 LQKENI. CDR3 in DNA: TGTGCCACCAGCGAGAGCTCCTACAATGAGCAGTTCTTC. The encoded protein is CATSESSYNEQFF.

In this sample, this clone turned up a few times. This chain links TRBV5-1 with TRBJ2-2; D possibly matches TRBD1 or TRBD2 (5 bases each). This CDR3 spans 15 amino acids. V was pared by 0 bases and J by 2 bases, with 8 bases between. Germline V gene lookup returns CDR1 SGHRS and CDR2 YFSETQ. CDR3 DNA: TGCGCCAGCAGCTTGGTAGGGACCAACACCGGGGAGCTGTTTTTT. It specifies CASSLVGTNTGELFF.

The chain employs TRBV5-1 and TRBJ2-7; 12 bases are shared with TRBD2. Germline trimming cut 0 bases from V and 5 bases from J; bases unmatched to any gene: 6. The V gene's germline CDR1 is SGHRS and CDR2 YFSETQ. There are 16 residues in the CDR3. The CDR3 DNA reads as TGCGCCAGCAGCTTGGGACTAGCGGGAGCTAGCGACGAGCAGTACTTC. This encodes CASSLGLAGASDEQYF.

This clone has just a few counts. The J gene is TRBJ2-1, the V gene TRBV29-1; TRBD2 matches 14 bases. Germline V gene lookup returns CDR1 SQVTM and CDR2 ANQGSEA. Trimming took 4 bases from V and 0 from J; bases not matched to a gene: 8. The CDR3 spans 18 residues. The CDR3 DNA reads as TGCAGCGTTGTTGGACTAGCGGGAGGCCTCAGCTCCTACAATGAGCAGTTCTTC. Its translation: CSVVGLAGGLSSYNEQFF.

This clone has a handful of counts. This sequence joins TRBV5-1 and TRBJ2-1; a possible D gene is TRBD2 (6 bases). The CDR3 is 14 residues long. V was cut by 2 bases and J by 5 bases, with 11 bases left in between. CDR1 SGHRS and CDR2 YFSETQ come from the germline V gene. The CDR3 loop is CASSFRENNNEQFF. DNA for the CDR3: TGCGCCAGCAGCTTTCGGGAGAACAACAATGAGCAGTTCTTC.

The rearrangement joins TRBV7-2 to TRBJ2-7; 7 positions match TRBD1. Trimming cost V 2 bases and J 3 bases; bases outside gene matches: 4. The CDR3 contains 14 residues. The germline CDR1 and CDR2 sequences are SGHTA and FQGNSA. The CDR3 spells CASSLFPGGYEQYF. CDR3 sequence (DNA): TGTGCCAGCAGCTTATTTCCAGGGGGCTACGAGCAGTACTTC.

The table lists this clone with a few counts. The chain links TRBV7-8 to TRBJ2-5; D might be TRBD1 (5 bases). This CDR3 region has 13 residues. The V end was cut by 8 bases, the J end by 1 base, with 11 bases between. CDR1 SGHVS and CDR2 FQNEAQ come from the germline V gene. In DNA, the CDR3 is TGTGCCAGCCTTAGGGGCCGCCAAGAGACCCAGTACTTC. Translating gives CASLRGRQETQYF.

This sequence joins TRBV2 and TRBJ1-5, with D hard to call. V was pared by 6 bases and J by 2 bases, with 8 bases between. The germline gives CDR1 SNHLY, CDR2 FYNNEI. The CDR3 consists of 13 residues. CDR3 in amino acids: CASSREGNQPQHF. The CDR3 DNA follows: TGTGCCAGCAGCCGCGAGGGCAATCAGCCCCAGCATTTT. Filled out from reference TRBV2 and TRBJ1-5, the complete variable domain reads EPEVTQTPSHQVTQMGQEVILRCVPISNHLYFYWYRQILGQKVEFLVSFYNNEISEKSEIFDDQFSVERPDGSNFTLKIRSTKLEDSAMYFCASSREGNQPQHFGDGTRLSIL.

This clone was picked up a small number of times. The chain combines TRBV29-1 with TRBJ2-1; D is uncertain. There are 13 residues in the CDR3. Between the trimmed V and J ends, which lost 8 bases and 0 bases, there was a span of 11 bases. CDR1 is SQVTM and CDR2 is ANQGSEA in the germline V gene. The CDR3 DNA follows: TGCAGCTCGACGGTGAGCTCCTACAATGAGCAGTTCTTC. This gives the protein CSSTVSSYNEQFF.

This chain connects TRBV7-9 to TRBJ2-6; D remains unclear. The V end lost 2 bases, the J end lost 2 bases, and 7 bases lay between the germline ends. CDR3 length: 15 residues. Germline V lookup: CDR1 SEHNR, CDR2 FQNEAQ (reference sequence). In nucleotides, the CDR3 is TGTGCCAGCAGCTTAAGCCTTACTGGGGCCAACGTCCTGACTTTC. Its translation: CASSLSLTGANVLTF.

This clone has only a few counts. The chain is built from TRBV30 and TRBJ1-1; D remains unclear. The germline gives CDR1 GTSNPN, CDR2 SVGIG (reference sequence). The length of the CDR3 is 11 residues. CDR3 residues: CAHGRVFEAFF. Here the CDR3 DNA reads TGTGCACATGGAAGGGTCTTCGAAGCTTTCTTT.